Below, 9 T cell receptor beta chains from the same sample are listed, as sequenced in a study of T cells in Graves' hyperthyroidism and ophthalmopathy. The source material, RNA transcripts, was used to amplify TCR beta CDR3 regions. The primer set for the first-round RT-PCR of the TCR CDR3 was HTBI. TCRdb redid the calling of the multiplex PCR reads with MiXCR, one entry per CDR3 protein. The sample records hundreds of thousands of distinct CDR3 sequences, about a sixth being singletons. Material: blood. These receptor sequences come from a woman between 40 and 55 years old with Graves' ophthalmopathy.

The chain joins TRBV5-5 to TRBJ1-1; D not resolved. The germline gives CDR1 SGHKS, CDR2 YYEKEE (reference sequence). Trimming removed 2 bases from V and 2 bases from J, with 7 bases in between. This CDR3 contains 13 residues. The CDR3: CASSFPANTEAFF. Here the CDR3 DNA reads TGTGCCAGCAGCTTCCCAGCCAACACTGAAGCTTTCTTT.

The chain uses TRBV6-2 or TRBV6-3 and TRBJ1-2; D remains unclear. Germline V gives CDR1 MNHEY, CDR2 SVGEGT. The CDR3 has 15 residues. Trimming took 8 bases from V and 3 from J, leaving 19 bases between them. This CDR3 is CASRVGVRPDYGYTF. The CDR3 DNA follows: TGTGCCAGCCGGGTTGGGGTCAGACCGGACTATGGCTACACCTTC.

This clonotype was picked up many times. J is TRBJ2-1 and V is TRBV2; no clear D gene. CDR1 SNHLY and CDR2 FYNNEI come from the germline V gene. With 6 bases removed from V and 5 bases from J, the gap between germline ends came to 11 bases. CDR3 length: 13 amino acids. In DNA, the CDR3 is TGTGCCAGCAGCGTAGGACGGAACAATGAGCAGTTCTTC. Translation: CASSVGRNNEQFF.

Turning to this clonotype: A read error may explain this, as a much larger clone is one base away. The chain combines TRBV29-1 with TRBJ1-1; D remains ambiguous. The ends were cut back, 4 bases at V and 3 bases at J, with 9 bases in the middle. Germline values: CDR1 SQVTM, CDR2 ANQGSEA. CDR3 size: 12 residues. The CDR3 loop reads CSVGSGDTEAFF. The CDR3 bases are TGCAGCGTTGGATCCGGGGACACTGAAGCTTTCTTT. Looking up the rest from reference TRBV29-1 and TRBJ1-1 gives the full variable domain: SAVISQKPSRDICQRGTSLTIQCQVDSQVTMMFWYRQQPGQSLTLIATANQGSEATYESGFVIDKFPISRPNLTFSTLTVSNMSPEDSSIYLCSVGSGDTEAFFGQGTRLTVV.

This clonotype was counted at least ten times. An end of the junction does not agree with germline; a read error may underlie this. The chain employs TRBV20-1 and TRBJ2-4, with a tentative D call TRBD2 (6 bases). Germline CDR1 and CDR2: DFQATT and SNEGSKA (reference sequence). The CDR3 runs 15 residues. The CDR3 DNA follows: TGCAGTGTTAGATGGGACTCCGTTCGCAAAAACATTCAGTACTTC. Its translation is CSVRWDSVRKNIQYF.

This clonotype was counted only a few times. This sequence joins TRBV28 and TRBJ1-2; D is unresolved. The CDR3 is made up of 12 amino acids. The V end was cut by 5 bases, the J end by 6 bases, with 10 bases between. Germline V gene sequence: CDR1 MDHEN, CDR2 SYDVKM. CDR3: CASSVPPHGYTF. The CDR3 nucleotides read TGTGCCAGCAGTGTCCCCCCGCATGGCTACACCTTC.

This clonotype has only a few counts. The chain carries TRBV7-9 and TRBJ1-1; D not resolved. Deletions cut 5 bases from V and 0 bases from J, with 13 bases between. This CDR3 is 15 amino acids long. The V gene's germline CDR1 is SEHNR and CDR2 FQNEAQ (reference sequence). The CDR3 nucleotides are TGTGCCAGCAGCACTTTAGAGGGATTGAACACTGAAGCTTTCTTT. This translates into CASSTLEGLNTEAFF.

The chain uses TRBV20-1 and TRBJ1-5, with TRBD1 matching over 8 bases. The V and J ends lost 6 bases and 7 bases, in that order; junction bases with no gene match: 14. CDR3 size: 15 residues. The germline CDR1 and CDR2 sequences are DFQATT and SNEGSKA (reference sequence). CDR3 region: CSALRATGAGQPQHF. The CDR3 DNA follows: TGCAGTGCCCTTAGGGCGACAGGGGCCGGGCAGCCCCAGCATTTT.

The chain joins TRBV7-2 to TRBJ2-7; 15 bases fit TRBD2. Germline lookup yields CDR1 SGHTA and CDR2 FQGNSA. The CDR3 consists of 16 residues. V shed 0 bases and J 4 bases; nucleotides not matched to a gene: 1. The CDR3: CASSLAGTSGRYEQYF. CDR3 in DNA: TGTGCCAGCAGCTTAGCGGGGACTAGCGGGAGGTACGAGCAGTACTTC.